The rows below give T cell receptor beta chains drawn from one sample of a study of T cell repertoires in cytomegalovirus infection. No antigens are known for them. TCRdb redid the calling of the reads with MiXCR, one entry per CDR3 protein. The table lists 650,000 to 850,000 distinct CDR3 sequences, around 29% of them singletons. The specimen was cultured CD8+ T cells from PBMCs, collected from culture after CMV antigen stimulation. These receptors were collected from a human donor in good health (CMV status not recorded). Some clones in this sample may be carry-over from other donors' samples. The CDR3 runs from the conserved cysteine through the conserved F or W. D genes are given only for firm matches. Clone size is shown for a subset of rows, as once, few, many or a class of expanded clone.

V gene	CDR3 length	J gene	D gene	clone size	CDR3 protein	CDR3 DNA
TRBV20-1	14	TRBJ1-2	TRBD1	few	CSARVWDSPYGYTF	TGCAGTGCTAGAGTCTGGGACAGCCCCTATGGCTACACCTTC
TRBV6-2/TRBV6-3	15	TRBJ1-5	NA	NA	CASSSGHYSNQPQHF	TGTGCCAGCAGTTCCGGACACTATAGCAATCAGCCCCAGCATTTT
TRBV6-5	14	TRBJ1-2	NA	NA	CASSLMGGPYGYTF	TGTGCCAGCAGTCTCATGGGGGGGCCCTATGGCTACACCTTC
TRBV6-5	14	TRBJ1-2	NA	few	CASSYTSEQYGYTF	TGTGCCAGCAGTTACACGTCGGAACAATATGGCTACACCTTC
TRBV19	15	TRBJ1-1	TRBD1	NA	CASSKDRGLNTEAFF	TGTGCCAGTAGTAAAGACAGGGGGCTGAACACTGAAGCTTTCTTT
TRBV12-3/TRBV12-4	14	TRBJ1-2	NA	once	CASSLVGGRGGYTF	TGTGCCAGCAGTTTGGTCGGGGGACGGGGTGGCTACACCTTC
TRBV5-5	16	TRBJ2-2	NA	NA	CASSSVWEINTGELFF	TGTGCCAGCAGCTCTGTTTGGGAAATTAACACCGGGGAGCTGTTTTTT
TRBV7-9	15	TRBJ2-3	TRBD2	NA	CASHTAGGRGDTQYF	TGTGCCAGCCACACAGCGGGGGGGCGGGGAGATACGCAGTATTTT
TRBV7-9	11	TRBJ1-2	NA	few	CAGDDIYGYTF	TGTGCCGGGGATGATATCTATGGCTACACCTTC
TRBV28	14	TRBJ1-1	NA	few	CASRSRTGHTEAFF	TGTGCCAGCAGGTCGCGGACGGGGCACACTGAAGCTTTCTTT
TRBV19	13	TRBJ2-1	NA	NA	CASRILDGNEQFF	TGTGCCAGTAGAATACTGGACGGGAATGAGCAGTTCTTC
TRBV7-2	14	TRBJ1-5	NA	many	CASSSWESNQPQHF	TGTGCCAGCAGCTCGTGGGAGAGCAATCAGCCCCAGCATTTT
TRBV14	17	TRBJ1-1	TRBD1	NA	CASSHLTGTINNTEAFF	TGTGCCAGCAGCCACTTGACAGGGACGATTAATAACACTGAAGCTTTCTTT
TRBV6-6	13	TRBJ2-3	NA	NA	CASSYSSANGQYF	TGTGCCAGCAGTTACTCATCGGCGAATGGGCAGTATTTT
TRBV7-9	17	TRBJ2-1	TRBD2	NA	CASSFPPGTRPYNEQFF	TGTGCCAGCAGTTTCCCTCCCGGGACTAGGCCCTACAATGAGCAGTTCTTC
TRBV4-1	17	TRBJ2-2	NA	NA	CASSQDPRGSGTGELFF	TGCGCCAGCAGCCAAGATCCCAGGGGCTCGGGCACCGGGGAGCTGTTTTTT
TRBV4-1	13	TRBJ2-7	NA	few	CASSSWDAYEQYF	TGCGCCAGCAGCAGTTGGGACGCCTACGAGCAGTACTTC
TRBV12-3/TRBV12-4	14	TRBJ2-6	NA	NA	CASRPSSGANVLTF	TGTGCCAGCAGGCCCAGCTCTGGGGCCAACGTCCTGACTTTC
TRBV4-1	16	TRBJ1-2	TRBD1	NA	CASSQRVEDRGSGYTF	TGCGCCAGCAGCCAACGGGTAGAGGACAGGGGTAGTGGCTACACCTTC
TRBV27	13	TRBJ2-3	NA	NA	CASSLYRTDTQYF	TGTGCCAGCAGTTTATACCGAACAGATACGCAGTATTTT
TRBV6-8	15	TRBJ1-4	NA	NA	CASSPTGLTNEKLFF	TGTGCCAGCAGTCCCACAGGGTTAACTAATGAAAAACTGTTTTTT
TRBV6-1	12	TRBJ2-4	NA	few	CASSAPEGDQYF	TGTGCCAGCAGTGCCCCTGAGGGTGATCAGTACTTC
TRBV7-6	15	TRBJ2-7	TRBD2	NA	CASSYLAGATGEQYF	TGTGCCAGCAGCTACTTAGCGGGGGCAACGGGAGAGCAGTACTTC
TRBV7-9	14	TRBJ1-2	TRBD1	NA	CASSLSGQGVGYTF	TGTGCCAGCAGCTTATCCGGACAGGGGGTAGGCTACACCTTC
TRBV15	15	TRBJ1-5	TRBD1	NA	CATSSRDREDQPQHF	TGTGCCACCAGCAGCAGGGACAGGGAGGATCAGCCCCAGCATTTT
TRBV19	12	TRBJ1-1	NA	NA	CASSSGWTEAFF	TGTGCCAGTAGTTCCGGGTGGACTGAAGCTTTCTTT
TRBV27	14	TRBJ1-6	NA	NA	CASSLGGSYSPLHF	TGTGCCAGCAGTTTGGGAGGGAGTTATTCACCCCTCCACTTT
TRBV5-4	14	TRBJ1-3	TRBD1	NA	CASSDRGWGNTIYF	TGTGCCAGCTCCGACAGGGGTTGGGGAAACACCATATATTTT
TRBV9	15	TRBJ1-2	NA	NA	CASSVGLGANYGYTF	TGTGCCAGCAGCGTAGGGCTGGGAGCTAACTATGGCTACACCTTC
TRBV6-2/TRBV6-3	16	TRBJ2-5	NA	NA	CASSKTDTLYQETQYF	TGTGCCAGCAGCAAGACGGACACCCTGTACCAAGAGACCCAGTACTTC
TRBV6-5	12	TRBJ1-2	NA	NA	CASATGTRGYTF	TGTGCCAGCGCCACCGGGACACGTGGCTACACCTTC
TRBV6-2/TRBV6-3	11	TRBJ2-3	NA	few	CASSWPGTQYF	TGTGCCAGCAGTTGGCCTGGGACGCAGTATTTT
TRBV4-3	14	TRBJ1-1	NA	few	CASSQADLNTEAFF	TGCGCCAGCAGCCAAGCCGATTTGAACACTGAAGCTTTCTTT
TRBV6-1	14	TRBJ2-7	NA	NA	CASSEPTSSYEQYF	TGTGCCAGCAGTGAACCGACTAGCTCCTACGAGCAGTACTTC
TRBV2	14	TRBJ2-1	NA	NA	CASSDPGVKNEQFF	TGTGCCAGCAGTGACCCCGGGGTGAAAAATGAGCAGTTCTTC
TRBV18	16	TRBJ1-2	NA	NA	CASSPPAAGANYGYTF	TGTGCCAGCTCACCACCCGCGGCAGGGGCCAACTATGGCTACACCTTC